This T cell receptor (beta chain) was retrieved from a study of vaccination effects on CD4 cells after COVID-19. Study-wide points: Just 1 of 255 vaccine-induced clones in healthy recipients was cross-reactive.

Of note for this clone: Its antigen is unidentified.

The CDR3 consists of 17 residues. The V and J ends lost 7 bases and 0 bases respectively, with 19 bases between them. Germline CDR1 is LGHNT and CDR2 is FRNRAP. Generated by immunoSEQ multiplex PCR, the TCRdb table keeps only in-frame clones and is missing some. The table shows 70,000 to 75,000 clones, with approximately 70% occurring only once. With the ViraFEST assay, the study expanded antigen-specific CD4+ T cells using viral peptide pools, then sequenced them. The authors isolated CD4+ T cells after around 9 days of culture. Absence of prior SARS-CoV-2 infection characterized the vaccine recipients, who showed negative nucleocapsid antibodies. Cultures had half their medium replaced with IL-2 medium on days 3 and 7.

This sample comprised CD4+ T cells from PBMCs cultured with HCoV-OC43 spike peptides, obtained before COVID-19 vaccination. As to subset: HCoV-OC43 spike overlapping peptide pool stimulation. The rearrangement links TRBV12-5 to TRBJ1-5; TRBD1 might be the D (6 bases). The clonotype was recovered from a human donor who received a COVID-19 vaccine. CDR3 in amino acids: CASESRGGAYSNQPQHF. The CDR3 DNA reads TGTGCTAGTGAATCTCGGGGGGGCGCATATAGCAATCAGCCCCAGCATTTT.